Below, one T cell receptor beta chain is given with its context. The target antigen is unknown. Other nucleotide sequences from this sample produce the same CDR3. TCRdb's table, derived via immunoSEQ multiplex PCR, lists solely in-frame clones and lacks some. The sample has tens of thousands of clones, nearly 97% seen once. Trimming took 8 bases from V and 0 from J, leaving 16 bases between them. This CDR3 region has 15 residues. The V gene's germline CDR1 is LNHDA and CDR2 SQIVND (reference sequence). The data stem from a study of circulating and synovial CD4+ cells in juvenile arthritis. Study-level results: These blood cells shared more CDR3 sequences with synovium than bulk blood. Deeper sequencing increased measured overlap with synovial clonotypes. CPL versus bulk CD4 samples: T cell genome counts differed by at least an order of magnitude. The pathogenic-like versus bulk T cell difference escaped Vbeta family analysis.

Sequencing input: CD4+ T cells from blood. The TCR sequence derives from a human donor with juvenile idiopathic arthritis. This chain connects TRBV19 to TRBJ1-2; D is ambiguous. CDR3 DNA sequence: TGTGCCAGTTTGCCTGACGAGGACTCTAACTATGGCTACACCTTC. Encoded protein: CASLPDEDSNYGYTF.